This T cell receptor beta chain is drawn from a study of T-cell memory formation after mild COVID-19. This clonotype was found a few times. The CDR3 has 13 residues. V shed 9 bases and J shed 9 bases, with 15 bases lying between them. CDR1 is MGHDK, CDR2 SYGVNS, per germline. TCRdb re-called the 5' RACE reads through MiXCR, storing one row per CDR3 protein. The table shows 200,000 to 250,000 distinct CDR3 sequences, with roughly 15% occurring only once. Specimen: PBMCs or a T cell subset sorted from them (not recorded which). The sequence came from a man aged 18 to 35 who had mild COVID-19 (a few samples of this study predate the infection). Cell type and time point are not known. V usage is TRBV25-1 and J usage is TRBJ1-6; D perhaps matches TRBD1 (5 bases). The CDR3: CASGRAGSSPLHF. The DNA for the CDR3 is TGTGCCAGTGGGAGGGCAGGGAGTTCACCCCTCCACTTT.